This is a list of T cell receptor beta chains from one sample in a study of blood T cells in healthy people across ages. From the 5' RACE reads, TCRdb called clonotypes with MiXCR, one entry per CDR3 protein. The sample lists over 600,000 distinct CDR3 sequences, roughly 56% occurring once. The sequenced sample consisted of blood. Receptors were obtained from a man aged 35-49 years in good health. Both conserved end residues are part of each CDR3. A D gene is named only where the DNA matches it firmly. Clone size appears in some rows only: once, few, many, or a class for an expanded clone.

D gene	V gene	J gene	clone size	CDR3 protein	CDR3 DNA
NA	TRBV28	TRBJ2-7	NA	CASSPPMRGPEQYF	TGTGCCAGCAGTCCTCCGATGAGGGGTCCCGAGCAGTACTTC
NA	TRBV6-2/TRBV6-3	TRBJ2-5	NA	CASSYVRVGQETQYF	TGTGCCAGCAGTTACGTCCGGGTGGGGCAAGAGACCCAGTACTTC
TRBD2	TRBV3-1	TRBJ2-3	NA	CASSLREATQYF	TGTGCCAGCAGCCTGCGGGAGGCTACGCAGTATTTT
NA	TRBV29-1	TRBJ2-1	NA	CSVELRQEVRYNEQFF	TGCAGCGTTGAACTGCGGCAGGAGGTTAGATACAATGAGCAGTTCTTC
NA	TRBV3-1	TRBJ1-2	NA	CASSQGGDRRGYTF	TGTGCCAGCAGCCAAGGAGGTGACAGAAGGGGCTACACCTTC
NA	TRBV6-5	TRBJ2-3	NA	CASRVRQGGQDTQYF	TGTGCCAGCAGGGTGAGACAGGGAGGGCAAGATACGCAGTATTTT
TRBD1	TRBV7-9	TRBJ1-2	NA	CASSSARTGPDGYTF	TGTGCCAGCAGCTCTGCCCGGACAGGCCCGGATGGCTACACCTTC
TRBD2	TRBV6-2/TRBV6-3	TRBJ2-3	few	CASRQGLAGSTDTQYF	TGTGCCAGCAGACAGGGACTAGCGGGGAGCACAGATACGCAGTATTTT
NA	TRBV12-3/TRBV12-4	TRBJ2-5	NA	CASSRAPTGRLQETQYF	TGTGCCAGCAGTCGGGCCCCGACAGGCCGACTCCAAGAGACCCAGTACTTC
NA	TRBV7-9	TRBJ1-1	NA	CASSLRGEVAFF	TGTGCCAGCAGCTTAAGGGGAGAGGTAGCTTTCTTT
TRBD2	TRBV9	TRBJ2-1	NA	CASSGTTSGLSGQFF	TGTGCCAGCAGCGGGACGACTAGCGGCCTGAGTGGGCAGTTCTTC
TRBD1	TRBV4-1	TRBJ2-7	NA	CASSPPGQGAYEQYF	TGCGCCAGCAGTCCTCCCGGACAGGGGGCCTACGAGCAGTACTTC
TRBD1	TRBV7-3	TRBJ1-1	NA	CASTKRTGGTVGSTEAFF	TGTGCCAGCACCAAAAGGACAGGGGGCACCGTTGGGTCCACTGAAGCTTTCTTT
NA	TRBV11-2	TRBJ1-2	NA	CASSSSGSYGYTF	TGTGCCAGCAGCTCATCGGGGAGTTATGGCTACACCTTC
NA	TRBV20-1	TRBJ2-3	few	CSARDWGYTQYF	TGCAGTGCTAGAGATTGGGGGTATACGCAGTATTTT
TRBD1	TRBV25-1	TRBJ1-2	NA	CASSEFLTGANYGYTF	TGTGCCAGCAGTGAATTTCTAACAGGGGCCAACTATGGCTACACCTTC
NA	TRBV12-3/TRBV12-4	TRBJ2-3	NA	CASSFMRRASTDAQYF	TGTGCCAGCAGTTTTATGCGGAGGGCTAGCACAGATGCGCAGTATTTT
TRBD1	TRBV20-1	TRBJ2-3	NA	CSARVNPGQGTDTQYF	TGCAGTGCTAGAGTTAATCCGGGACAGGGCACAGATACGCAGTATTTT
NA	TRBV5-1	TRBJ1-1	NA	CASSPPTGGKAFF	TGCGCCAGCAGCCCCCCGACAGGAGGAAAAGCTTTCTTT
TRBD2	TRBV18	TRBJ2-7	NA	CASSPLGASGRVREQYF	TGTGCCAGCTCACCACTTGGAGCTAGCGGGAGGGTCCGCGAGCAGTACTTC
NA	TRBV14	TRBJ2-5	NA	CASSPLSGVVSQYF	TGTGCCAGCAGCCCTCTTTCAGGGGTGGTATCGCAGTACTTC
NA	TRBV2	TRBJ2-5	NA	CASSATSGFQETQYF	TGTGCCAGCAGCGCTACATCAGGTTTCCAAGAGACCCAGTACTTC
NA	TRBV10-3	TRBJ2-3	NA	CASYPGSTDTQYF	TGTGCCTCCTACCCAGGAAGCACAGATACGCAGTATTTT
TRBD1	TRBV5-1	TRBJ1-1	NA	CASSYGQGRTLNTEAFF	TGCGCCAGCAGCTACGGACAGGGAAGGACCTTAAACACTGAAGCTTTCTTT
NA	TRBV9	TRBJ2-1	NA	CASSVKGHNNEQFF	TGTGCCAGCAGCGTTAAGGGACATAACAATGAGCAGTTCTTC
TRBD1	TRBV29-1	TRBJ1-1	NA	CSVDRTGGNTEAFF	TGCAGCGTTGACCGGACAGGGGGCAACACTGAAGCTTTCTTT
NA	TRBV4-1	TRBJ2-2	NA	CASSQDGAGAGTGELFF	TGCGCCAGCAGCCAAGATGGGGCAGGGGCGGGCACCGGGGAGCTGTTTTTT
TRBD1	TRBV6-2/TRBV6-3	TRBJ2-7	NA	CASTKGALVSYEQYF	TGTGCCAGCACCAAGGGGGCGTTAGTCTCCTACGAGCAGTACTTC
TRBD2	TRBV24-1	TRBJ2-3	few	CATSDSTSGRLDTQYF	TGTGCCACCAGTGACTCAACTAGCGGGAGATTGGATACGCAGTATTTT
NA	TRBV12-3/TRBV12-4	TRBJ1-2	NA	CASSLLRNYGYTF	TGTGCCAGCAGTTTACTCAGGAACTATGGCTACACCTTC
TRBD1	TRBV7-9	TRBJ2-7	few	CASRLGRTGYEQYF	TGTGCCAGCAGGCTTGGGAGGACAGGGTACGAGCAGTACTTC
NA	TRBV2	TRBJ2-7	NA	CASTGRTSYEQYF	TGTGCCAGCACGGGAAGGACCTCCTACGAGCAGTACTTC
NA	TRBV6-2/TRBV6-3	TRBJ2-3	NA	CASSYSDSSTDTQYF	TGTGCCAGCAGTTACTCAGACAGTAGCACAGATACGCAGTATTTT
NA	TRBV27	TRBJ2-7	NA	CASRPGWNEQYF	TGTGCCAGCAGACCAGGGTGGAATGAGCAGTACTTC
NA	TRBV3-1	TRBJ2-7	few	CASSQDRSKSYEQYF	TGTGCCAGCAGCCAAGATCGCTCCAAAAGCTACGAGCAGTACTTC
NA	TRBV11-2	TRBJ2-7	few	CASTAGTELYEQYF	TGTGCCAGCACCGCCGGGACGGAGCTTTACGAGCAGTACTTC
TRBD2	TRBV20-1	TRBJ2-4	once	CSARGRVAGGRDYIQYF	TGCAGTGCTAGAGGGAGGGTAGCGGGAGGTCGAGATTACATTCAGTACTTC
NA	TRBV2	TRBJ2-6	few	CASRFDPQTDRLSGANVLTF	TGTGCCAGCAGATTCGACCCCCAGACAGATAGACTCTCTGGGGCCAACGTCCTGACTTTC
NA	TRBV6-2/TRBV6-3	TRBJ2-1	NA	CASSYGGNYNEQFF	TGTGCCAGCAGTTACGGCGGAAACTACAATGAGCAGTTCTTC
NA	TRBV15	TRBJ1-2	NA	CATSRGTGTLDGGYTF	TGTGCCACCAGCAGAGGTACCGGGACTTTAGATGGTGGCTACACCTTC
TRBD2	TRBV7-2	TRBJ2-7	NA	CASGLAGAQYEQYF	TGTGCCAGCGGACTAGCGGGAGCCCAATACGAGCAGTACTTC